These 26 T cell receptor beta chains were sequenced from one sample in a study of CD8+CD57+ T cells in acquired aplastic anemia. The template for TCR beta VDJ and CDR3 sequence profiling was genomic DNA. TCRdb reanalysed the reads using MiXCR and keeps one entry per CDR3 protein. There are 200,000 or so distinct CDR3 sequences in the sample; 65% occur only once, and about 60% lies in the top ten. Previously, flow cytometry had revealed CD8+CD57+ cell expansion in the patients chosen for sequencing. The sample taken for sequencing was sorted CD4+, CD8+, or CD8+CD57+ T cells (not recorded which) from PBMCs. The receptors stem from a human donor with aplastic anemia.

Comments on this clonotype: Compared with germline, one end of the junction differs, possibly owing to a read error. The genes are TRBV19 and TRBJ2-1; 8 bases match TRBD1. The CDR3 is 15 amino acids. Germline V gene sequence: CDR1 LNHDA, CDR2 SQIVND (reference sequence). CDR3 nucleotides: TGTACCAGTAGTATTGACAGGGGTGCGTACAATGAGCAGTTCTTC. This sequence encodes CTSSIDRGAYNEQFF.

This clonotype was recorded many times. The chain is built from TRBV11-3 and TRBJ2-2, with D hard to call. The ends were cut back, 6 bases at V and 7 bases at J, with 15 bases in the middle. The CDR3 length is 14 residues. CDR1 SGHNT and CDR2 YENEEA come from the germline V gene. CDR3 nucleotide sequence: TGTGCCAGCAGTCCCAGAGGCCGTAACGGGGAGCTGTTTTTT. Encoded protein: CASSPRGRNGELFF.

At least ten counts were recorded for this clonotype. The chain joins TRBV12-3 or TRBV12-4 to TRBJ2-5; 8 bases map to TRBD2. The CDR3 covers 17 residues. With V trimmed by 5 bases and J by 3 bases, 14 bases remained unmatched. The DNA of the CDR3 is TGTGCCAGCAGTCGCGCCCGGGGGGGAGTGGGGAAAGAGACCCAGTACTTC. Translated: CASSRARGGVGKETQYF.

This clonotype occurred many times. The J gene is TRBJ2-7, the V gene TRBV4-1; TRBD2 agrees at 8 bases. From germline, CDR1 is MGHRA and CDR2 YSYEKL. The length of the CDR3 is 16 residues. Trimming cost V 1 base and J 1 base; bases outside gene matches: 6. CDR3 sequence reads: CASSQVFLAGSYEQYF. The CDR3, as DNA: TGCGCCAGCAGCCAAGTTTTCCTAGCGGGTTCCTACGAGCAGTACTTC.

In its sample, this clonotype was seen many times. The CDR3 protein is CASSGHEAGENTGELFF. CDR3 DNA: TGTGCCAGCAGTGGTCATGAGGCGGGAGAGAACACCGGGGAGCTGTTTTTT. The chain joins TRBV2 to TRBJ2-2, with TRBD2 matching over 7 bases. Germline V lookup: CDR1 SNHLY, CDR2 FYNNEI. With 4 bases clipped from V and 1 base from J, the junction kept 9 bases outside the gene matches. The CDR3 contains 17 residues.

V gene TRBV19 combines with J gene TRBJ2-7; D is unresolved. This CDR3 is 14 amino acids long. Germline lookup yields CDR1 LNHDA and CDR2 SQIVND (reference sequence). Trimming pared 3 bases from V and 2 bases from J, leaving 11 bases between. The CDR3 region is CASSITVIPYEQYF. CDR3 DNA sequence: TGTGCCAGTAGTATTACAGTGATCCCCTACGAGCAGTACTTC.

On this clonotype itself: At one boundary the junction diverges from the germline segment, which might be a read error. CDR3 in DNA: TGCGCCACCACAAACGGATCGATACGGAGGGGGACAGGGGCCAATCAGCCCCAGCATTTT. Amino acid sequence: CATTNGSIRRGTGANQPQHF. The gene calls are TRBV15 and TRBJ1-5; TRBD1 matches 10 bases. The CDR3 runs to 20 residues. Germline loops: CDR1 LNHNV, CDR2 YYDKDF (reference sequence).

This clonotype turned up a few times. The CDR3 coding sequence is TGTGCCAGCAGTACAGGGGGGAGGCACACTGAAGCTTTCTTT. Amino acids: CASSTGGRHTEAFF. The rearrangement joins TRBV2 to TRBJ1-1; the match to TRBD1 covers 8 bases. Germline trimming cut 5 bases from V and 3 bases from J; bases unmatched to any gene: 5. This CDR3 has 14 residues. The germline V gene encodes CDR1 SNHLY and CDR2 FYNNEI.

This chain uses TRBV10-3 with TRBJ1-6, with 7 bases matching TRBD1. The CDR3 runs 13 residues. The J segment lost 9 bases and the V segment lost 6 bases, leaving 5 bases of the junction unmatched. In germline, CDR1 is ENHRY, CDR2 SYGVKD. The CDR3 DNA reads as TGTGCCATCAGCCGGGACAGAGGTTCACCCCTCCACTTT. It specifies CAISRDRGSPLHF.

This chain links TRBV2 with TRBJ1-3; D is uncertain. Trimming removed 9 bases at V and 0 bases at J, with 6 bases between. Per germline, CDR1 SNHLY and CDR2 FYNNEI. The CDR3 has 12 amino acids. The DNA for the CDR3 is TGTGCCAGTTCCTTCTCTGGAAACACCATATATTTT. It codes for CASSFSGNTIYF.

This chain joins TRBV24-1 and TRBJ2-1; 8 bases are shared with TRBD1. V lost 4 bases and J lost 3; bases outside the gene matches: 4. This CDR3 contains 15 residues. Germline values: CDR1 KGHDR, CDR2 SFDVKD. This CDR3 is CATSEHRGNYNEQFF. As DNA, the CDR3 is TGTGCCACCAGTGAACACAGGGGGAACTACAATGAGCAGTTCTTC.

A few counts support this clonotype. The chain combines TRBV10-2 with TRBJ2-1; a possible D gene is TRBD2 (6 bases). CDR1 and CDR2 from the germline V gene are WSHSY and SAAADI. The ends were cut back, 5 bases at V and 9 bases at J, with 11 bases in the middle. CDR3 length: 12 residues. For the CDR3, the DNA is TGCGCCAGCAGTCCCGGAGGGCTTGAGCAGTTCTTC. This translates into CASSPGGLEQFF.

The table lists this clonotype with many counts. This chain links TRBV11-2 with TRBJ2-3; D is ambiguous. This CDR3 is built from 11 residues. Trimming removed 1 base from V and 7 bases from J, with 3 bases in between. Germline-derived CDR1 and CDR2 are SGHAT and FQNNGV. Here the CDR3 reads CASSLAYTQYF. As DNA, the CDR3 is TGTGCCAGCAGCTTAGCATATACGCAGTATTTT.

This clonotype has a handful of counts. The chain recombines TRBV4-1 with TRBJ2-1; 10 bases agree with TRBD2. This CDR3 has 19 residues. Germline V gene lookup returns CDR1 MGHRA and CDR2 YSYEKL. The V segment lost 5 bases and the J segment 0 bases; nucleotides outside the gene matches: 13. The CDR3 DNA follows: TGCGCCAGCAGCGAAACCGCGCTAGCGGGGGCCTCCTCCTACAATGAGCAGTTCTTC. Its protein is CASSETALAGASSYNEQFF.

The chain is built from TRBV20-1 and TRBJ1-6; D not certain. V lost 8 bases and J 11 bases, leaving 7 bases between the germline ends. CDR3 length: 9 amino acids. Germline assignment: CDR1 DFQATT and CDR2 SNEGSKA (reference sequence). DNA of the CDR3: TGCAGTTTTTATCCACCCCTCCACTTT. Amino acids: CSFYPPLHF.

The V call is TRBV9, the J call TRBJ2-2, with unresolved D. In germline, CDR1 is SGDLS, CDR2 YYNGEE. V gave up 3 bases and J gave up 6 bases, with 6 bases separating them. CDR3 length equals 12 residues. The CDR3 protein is CASSDLPGELFF. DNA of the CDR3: TGTGCCAGCAGCGATCTACCCGGGGAGCTGTTTTTT.

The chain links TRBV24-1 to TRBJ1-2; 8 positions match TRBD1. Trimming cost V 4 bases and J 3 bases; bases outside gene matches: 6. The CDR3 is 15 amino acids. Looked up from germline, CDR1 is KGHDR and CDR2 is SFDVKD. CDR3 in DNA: TGTGCCACCAGTGACCGGACAGGGAAAGACTATGGCTACACCTTC. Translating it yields CATSDRTGKDYGYTF.

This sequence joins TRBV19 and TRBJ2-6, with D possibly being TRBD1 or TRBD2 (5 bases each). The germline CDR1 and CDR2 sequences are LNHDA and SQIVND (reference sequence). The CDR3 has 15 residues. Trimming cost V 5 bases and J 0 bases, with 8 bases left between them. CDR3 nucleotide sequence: TGTGCCAGTAGTTATGGGGGCTCTGGGGCCAACGTCCTGACTTTC. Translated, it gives CASSYGGSGANVLTF.

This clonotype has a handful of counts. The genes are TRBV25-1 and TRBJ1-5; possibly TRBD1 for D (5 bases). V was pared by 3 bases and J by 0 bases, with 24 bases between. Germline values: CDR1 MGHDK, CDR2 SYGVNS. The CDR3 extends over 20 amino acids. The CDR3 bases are TGTGCCAGCAGTGATGGAACCGGGACGGAGACAAGCTATAGCAATCAGCCCCAGCATTTT. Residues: CASSDGTGTETSYSNQPQHF.

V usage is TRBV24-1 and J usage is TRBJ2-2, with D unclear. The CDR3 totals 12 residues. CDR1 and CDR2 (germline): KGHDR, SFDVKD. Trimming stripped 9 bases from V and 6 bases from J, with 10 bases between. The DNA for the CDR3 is TGTGCCACCGGAATATGGGCCGGGGAGCTGTTTTTT. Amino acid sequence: CATGIWAGELFF.

The DNA of the CDR3 is TGTGCCAGCAGCCAACAGATCTATGGCTACACCTTC. Encoded protein: CASSQQIYGYTF. The chain couples TRBV9 to TRBJ1-2; D not resolved. The germline V and J ends were trimmed by 4 bases and 4 bases, with 8 bases remaining between them. This CDR3 is 12 amino acids long. CDR1 is SGDLS, CDR2 YYNGEE, per germline.

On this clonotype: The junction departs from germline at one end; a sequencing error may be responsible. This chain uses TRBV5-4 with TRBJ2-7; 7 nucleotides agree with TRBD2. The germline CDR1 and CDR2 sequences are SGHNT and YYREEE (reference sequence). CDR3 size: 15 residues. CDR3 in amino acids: CASSLEIAGSYGQYF. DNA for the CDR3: TGTGCCAGCAGCTTGGAGATAGCGGGTTCCTACGGGCAGTACTTC.

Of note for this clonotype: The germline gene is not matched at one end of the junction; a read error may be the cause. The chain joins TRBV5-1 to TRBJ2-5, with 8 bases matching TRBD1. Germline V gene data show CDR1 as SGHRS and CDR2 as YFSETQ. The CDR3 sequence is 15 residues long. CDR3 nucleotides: TGTGCCAGCAGCTTTCTTCAGGGGGCGAGGGAGACCCAGTACTTC. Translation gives CASSFLQGARETQYF. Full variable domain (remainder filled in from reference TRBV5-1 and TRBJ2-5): KAGVTQTPRYLIKTRGQQVTLSCSPISGHRSVSWYQQTPGQGLQFLFEYFSETQRNKGNFPGRFSGRQFSNSRSEMNVSTLELGDSALYLCASSFLQGARETQYFGPGTRLLVL.

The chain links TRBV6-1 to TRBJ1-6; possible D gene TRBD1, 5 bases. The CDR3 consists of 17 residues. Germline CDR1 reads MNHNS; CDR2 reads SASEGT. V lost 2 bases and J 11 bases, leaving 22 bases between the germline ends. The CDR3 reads CASSEPLNRTPRAPLHF. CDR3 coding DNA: TGTGCCAGCAGTGAACCCCTCAACAGGACGCCGCGGGCACCCCTCCACTTT.

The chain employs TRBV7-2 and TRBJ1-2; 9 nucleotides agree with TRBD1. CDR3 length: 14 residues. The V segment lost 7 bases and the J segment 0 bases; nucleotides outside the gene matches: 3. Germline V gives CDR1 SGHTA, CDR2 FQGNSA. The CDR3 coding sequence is TGTGCCAGCAACGGACAGGGGACTAACTATGGCTACACCTTC. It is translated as CASNGQGTNYGYTF. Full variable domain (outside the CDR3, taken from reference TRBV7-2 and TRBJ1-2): GAGVSQSPSNKVTEKGKDVELRCDPISGHTALYWYRQSLGQGLEFLIYFQGNSAPDKSGLPSDRFSAERTGGSVSTLTIQRTQQEDSAVYLCASNGQGTNYGYTFGSGTRLTVV.

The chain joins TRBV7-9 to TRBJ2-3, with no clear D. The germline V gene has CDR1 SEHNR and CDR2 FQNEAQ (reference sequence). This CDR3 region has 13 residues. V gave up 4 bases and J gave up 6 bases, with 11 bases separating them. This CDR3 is CASSYDTGDTQYF. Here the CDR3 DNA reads TGTGCCAGCAGCTATGATACGGGTGATACGCAGTATTTT.